Shown below are 21 T cell receptor beta chains from a single sample sequenced in a study of CD8 T cells in Susac syndrome. RNA in amounts of about 0.5 to 1 ug was reverse transcribed with random hexamers. TCRdb passed the immunoSEQ multiplex PCR reads through MiXCR, listing each CDR3 protein once. The sample yields approximately 190,000 distinct CDR3 sequences, roughly 94% seen once. The sample comprised CD8+ T cells from PBMCs. The receptors derive from a human donor with Susac syndrome.

This chain joins TRBV23-1 and TRBJ2-6; D call uncertain. TRBV23-1 is known as an ORF, though its function is uncertain. This CDR3 is built from 17 residues. The V and J ends lost 0 bases and 1 base respectively, with 10 bases between them. Here the CDR3 reads CASSQSEFRSGANVLTF. For the CDR3, the DNA is TGCGCCAGCAGTCAATCGGAGTTTCGATCTGGGGCCAACGTCCTGACTTTC.

The chain is built from TRBV13 and TRBJ1-3; D remains unclear. The CDR3 loop spans 14 amino acids. The V gene lost 7 bases and the J gene lost 0 bases, with 10 bases spanning the gap. CDR1 and CDR2 from the germline V gene are PRHDT and FYEKMQ (reference sequence). The CDR3 protein is CASTGESSGNTIYF. CDR3 coding DNA: TGTGCCAGCACAGGAGAGAGCTCTGGAAACACCATATATTTT.

This chain connects TRBV20-1 to TRBJ2-7, with D possibly matching TRBD2 (5 bases). V was pared by 0 bases and J by 4 bases, with 7 bases between. The CDR3 consists of 12 residues. CDR1 DFQATT and CDR2 SNEGSKA come from the germline V gene (reference sequence). For the CDR3, the DNA is TGCAGTGCTAGAGATCAGCGGTACGAGCAGTACTTC. As protein: CSARDQRYEQYF.

The gene calls are TRBV6-5 and TRBJ2-7; 12 bases are shared with TRBD2. Trimming cost V 8 bases and J 4 bases; bases outside gene matches: 6. Looked up from germline, CDR1 is MNHEY and CDR2 is SVGAGI. The CDR3 contains 14 residues. The DNA of the CDR3 is TGTGCCAGCCAGCGGACTAGCGGGAATTACGAGCAGTACTTC. It specifies CASQRTSGNYEQYF.

This chain joins TRBV15 and TRBJ1-2; tentatively, D is TRBD1 (5 bases). The CDR3 consists of 12 residues. Germline V gene lookup returns CDR1 LNHNV and CDR2 YYDKDF (reference sequence). V dropped 5 bases and J dropped 6 bases, with 10 bases sitting between them. The CDR3, as DNA: TGTGCCACCAGCTCAGGGCTAAATGGCTACACCTTC. Its protein product is CATSSGLNGYTF.

V gene TRBV5-4 combines with J gene TRBJ1-1, with D perhaps matching TRBD1 (5 bases). The CDR3 spans 14 residues. Germline CDR1 is SGHNT and CDR2 is YYREEE (reference sequence). Trimming took off 2 bases at V and 1 base at J, with 9 bases between the two ends. Here the CDR3 reads CASSFRQKNTEAFF. The CDR3 nucleotides read TGTGCCAGCAGCTTCCGACAGAAGAACACTGAAGCTTTCTTT.

The V call is TRBV7-2, the J call TRBJ2-1; TRBD2 matches at 12 bases. The CDR3 length is 15 residues. Germline values: CDR1 SGHTA, CDR2 FQGNSA. After removal of 4 bases from V and 15 bases from J, the junction contained 13 bases not matched to a gene. The CDR3: CASSSTGLAGIQTFF. The CDR3, as DNA: TGTGCCAGCAGCTCCACAGGACTAGCGGGAATCCAGACGTTCTTC.

V and J are TRBV12-3 or TRBV12-4 and TRBJ1-5; a weak D match, TRBD1 (5 bases). CDR3 length: 13 residues. V gave up 2 bases and J gave up 5 bases, with 7 bases separating them. The CDR3 loop is CASSLSGHQPQHF. CDR3 sequence (DNA): TGTGCCAGCAGTTTATCGGGGCATCAGCCCCAGCATTTT.

The chain couples TRBV20-1 to TRBJ2-7; 11 bases agree with TRBD2. Germline V gene lookup returns CDR1 DFQATT and CDR2 SNEGSKA (reference sequence). V was pared by 5 bases and J by 3 bases, with 6 bases of the junction left unmatched. This CDR3 is 14 amino acids long. The DNA for the CDR3 is TGCAGTGCTGACGACGGGACTAGCGGCTACGAGCAGTACTTC. It codes for CSADDGTSGYEQYF.

This chain connects TRBV27 to TRBJ2-7; D remains unclear. Germline values: CDR1 MNHEY, CDR2 SMNVEV (reference sequence). Trimming took off 3 bases at V and 2 bases at J, with 11 bases between the two ends. This CDR3 is 14 amino acids long. The CDR3 is CASSFKGPTYEQYF. CDR3 sequence (DNA): TGTGCCAGCAGTTTTAAAGGGCCAACCTACGAGCAGTACTTC.

This chain links TRBV13 with TRBJ2-7, with a possible D match to TRBD1 (6 bases). Germline assignment: CDR1 PRHDT and CDR2 FYEKMQ (reference sequence). Trimming shortened V by 5 bases and J by 2 bases, and 13 bases separated the two germline ends. The CDR3 covers 14 residues. CDR3 DNA: TGTGCCAGCAGCGTACAGGGTGGGGCCTACGAGCAGTACTTC. Protein sequence: CASSVQGGAYEQYF.

This rearrangement joins TRBV10-3 to TRBJ2-7; D is unresolved. The CDR3 consists of 11 residues. CDR1 and CDR2 (germline): ENHRY, SYGVKD. V lost 5 bases and J 5 bases, leaving 7 bases between the germline ends. CDR3 amino acids: CAISTNNEQYF. In DNA, the CDR3 is TGTGCCATCAGTACAAACAACGAGCAGTACTTC.

The sample holds one count of this clonotype. The chain recombines TRBV6-5 with TRBJ1-1, with 7 positions matching TRBD1. J lost 4 bases, V lost 4 bases, and 3 bases had no gene match. Germline V CDR1 and CDR2: MNHEY, SVGAGI. The CDR3 runs 13 residues. The CDR3 protein is CASSSHRGTEAFF. The DNA for the CDR3 is TGTGCCAGCAGTTCACACAGGGGCACTGAAGCTTTCTTT.

The chain has TRBV5-1 and TRBJ1-5; TRBD1 aligns across 8 bases. CDR3 length: 14 residues. From germline, CDR1 is SGHRS and CDR2 YFSETQ. V lost 4 bases and J lost 7; bases outside the gene matches: 7. CDR3: CASSVDRGGQPQHF. Here the CDR3 DNA reads TGCGCCAGCAGCGTTGACAGGGGAGGCCAGCCCCAGCATTTT.

The V call is TRBV5-6, the J call TRBJ2-1; D might be TRBD2 (6 bases). The CDR3 runs to 14 residues. The V end was cut by 3 bases, the J end by 2 bases, with 9 bases between. The germline V gene encodes CDR1 SGHDT and CDR2 YYEEEE. Here the CDR3 DNA reads TGTGCCAGCAGCTGGGACTCTGCCTACAATGAGCAGTTCTTC. Protein product: CASSWDSAYNEQFF.

This rearrangement joins TRBV24-1 to TRBJ2-7; TRBD1 aligns across 9 bases. This CDR3 has 15 residues. Unmatched junction bases numbered 11, after V lost 10 bases and J lost 2 bases. The germline V gene encodes CDR1 KGHDR and CDR2 SFDVKD. The CDR3 bases are TGTGCCACAACTTATCCGGGACAGGGTGCCTACGAGCAGTACTTC. This translates into CATTYPGQGAYEQYF.

The chain joins TRBV6-5 to TRBJ1-2; no clear D gene. The germline V gene encodes CDR1 MNHEY and CDR2 SVGAGI. The CDR3 has 11 residues. The V end was cut by 7 bases, the J end by 7 bases, with 10 bases between. CDR3 residues: CASKREGGYTF. CDR3 sequence (DNA): TGTGCCAGCAAAAGAGAGGGTGGCTACACCTTC.

The V and J genes are TRBV5-1 and TRBJ1-1; no clear D gene. Trimming cost V 4 bases and J 8 bases, with 12 bases left between them. Germline V CDR1 and CDR2: SGHRS, YFSETQ. The CDR3 length is 12 residues. In nucleotides, the CDR3 is TGCGCCAGCAGCGAGGAGCCAGAAGAAGCTTTCTTT. Amino acids: CASSEEPEEAFF.

This chain connects TRBV28 to TRBJ1-5, with D perhaps TRBD1 (5 bases). Germline loops: CDR1 MDHEN, CDR2 SYDVKM. This CDR3 contains 15 residues. Trimming removed 5 bases from V and 9 bases from J, with 20 bases in between. CDR3 residues: CASSPPGTPGWPQHF. The CDR3 DNA reads as TGTGCCAGCAGTCCACCCGGGACTCCGGGGTGGCCCCAGCATTTT. Drawing the rest from reference TRBV28 and TRBJ1-5, the complete variable domain is DVKVTQSSRYLVKRTGEKVFLECVQDMDHENMFWYRQDPGLGLRLIYFSYDVKMKEKGDIPEGYSVSREKKERFSLILESASTNQTSMYLCASSPPGTPGWPQHFGDGTRLSIL.

The V call is TRBV9, the J call TRBJ2-3; TRBD2 aligns across 12 bases. Germline CDR1 SGDLS, CDR2 YYNGEE. The CDR3 sequence is 15 residues long. After removal of 3 bases from V and 5 bases from J, the junction contained 4 bases not matched to a gene. The CDR3 sequence is CASSGLAGEVDTQYF. CDR3 coding DNA: TGTGCCAGCAGCGGACTAGCGGGGGAGGTAGATACGCAGTATTTT.

This clonotype appeared a few times. The genes are TRBV5-1 and TRBJ2-7; 11 bases align to TRBD2. CDR1 SGHRS and CDR2 YFSETQ come from the germline V gene. This CDR3 spans 15 amino acids. The V segment lost 1 base and the J segment 1 base; nucleotides outside the gene matches: 1. The DNA for the CDR3 is TGCGCCAGCAGCTTGACTAGCGGGAGTTCCTACGAGCAGTACTTC. Translation: CASSLTSGSSYEQYF.